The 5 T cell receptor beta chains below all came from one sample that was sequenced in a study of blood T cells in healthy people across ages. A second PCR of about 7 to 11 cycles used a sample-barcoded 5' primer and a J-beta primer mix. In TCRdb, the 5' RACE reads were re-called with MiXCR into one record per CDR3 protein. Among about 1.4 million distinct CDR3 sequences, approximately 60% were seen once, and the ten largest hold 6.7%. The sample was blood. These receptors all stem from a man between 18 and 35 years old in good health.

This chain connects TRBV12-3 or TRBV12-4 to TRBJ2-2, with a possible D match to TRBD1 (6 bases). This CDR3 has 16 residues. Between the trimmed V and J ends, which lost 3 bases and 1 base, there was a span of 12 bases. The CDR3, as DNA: TGTGCCAGCAGTTTTGGGGGCCTAAAGAACACCGGGGAGCTGTTTTTT. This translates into CASSFGGLKNTGELFF.

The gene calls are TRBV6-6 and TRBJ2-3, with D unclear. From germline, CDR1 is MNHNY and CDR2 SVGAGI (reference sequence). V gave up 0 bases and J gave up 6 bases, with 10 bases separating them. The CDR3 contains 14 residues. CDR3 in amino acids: CASSYSTVRDTQYF. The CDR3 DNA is TGTGCCAGCAGTTACTCGACTGTAAGGGATACGCAGTATTTT.

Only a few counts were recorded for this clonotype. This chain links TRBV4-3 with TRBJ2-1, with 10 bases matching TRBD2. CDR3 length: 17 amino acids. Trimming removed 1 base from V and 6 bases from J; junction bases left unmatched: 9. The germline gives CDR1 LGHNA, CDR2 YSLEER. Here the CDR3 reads CASSQVLLAGATNEQFF. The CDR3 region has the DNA TGCGCCAGCAGCCAAGTGCTCCTAGCGGGGGCAACCAATGAGCAGTTCTTC.

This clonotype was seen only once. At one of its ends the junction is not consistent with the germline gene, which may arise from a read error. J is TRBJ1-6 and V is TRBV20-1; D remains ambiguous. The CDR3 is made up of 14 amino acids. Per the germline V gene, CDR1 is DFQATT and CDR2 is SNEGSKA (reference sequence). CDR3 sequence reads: CSARDPGSVWPLHF. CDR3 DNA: TGTAGTGCTAGAGATCCAGGTTCGGTATGGCCCCTCCACTTT.

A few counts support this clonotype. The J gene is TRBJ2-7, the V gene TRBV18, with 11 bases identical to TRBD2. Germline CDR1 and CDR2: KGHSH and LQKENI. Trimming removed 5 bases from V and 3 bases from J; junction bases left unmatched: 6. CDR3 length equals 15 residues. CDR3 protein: CASSTTSGGIYEQYF. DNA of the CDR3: TGTGCCAGCTCAACAACTAGCGGGGGTATCTACGAGCAGTACTTC.